These 31 T cell receptor beta chains came from one sample sequenced in a study of blood T cell repertoires in COVID-19. Assay used: immunoSEQ multiplex PCR; TCRdb lists only in-frame clones, some missing. The table includes some 70,000 clones, approximately 77% detected once. Sequencing was carried out using peripheral blood. These receptors all come from a woman between 70 and 85 years old with acute or convalescent COVID-19.

The V gene is TRBV3-1 (or the pseudogene TRBV3-2), the J gene TRBJ1-1; D call uncertain. V dropped 5 bases and J dropped 0 bases, with 10 bases sitting between them. The CDR3 runs to 14 residues. Per germline, CDR1 LGHDT and CDR2 YNNKEL (reference sequence). Written as DNA, the CDR3 is TGTGCCAGCAGCTACGGGAGTATGAACACTGAAGCTTTCTTT. This translates into CASSYGSMNTEAFF.

CDR3 in amino acids: CASTLGQVGSYEQYF. The CDR3 bases are TGTGCCAGCACCCTCGGACAGGTTGGGAGCTACGAGCAGTACTTC. The chain joins TRBV6-5 to TRBJ2-7; 7 bases fit TRBD1. V shed 7 bases and J 3 bases; nucleotides not matched to a gene: 12. There are 15 residues in the CDR3. CDR1 is MNHEY, CDR2 SVGAGI, per germline.

The chain couples TRBV6-6 to TRBJ2-5; 8 nucleotides line up with TRBD2. The CDR3 runs 16 residues. J lost 5 bases, V lost 6 bases, and 14 bases had no gene match. CDR1 is MNHNY, CDR2 SVGAGI, per germline (reference sequence). This chain's CDR3 is CASRPPLAGGGETQYF. CDR3 nucleotides: TGTGCCAGCAGGCCTCCCCTAGCGGGTGGGGGGGAGACCCAGTACTTC.

The chain couples TRBV18 to TRBJ2-7, with 9 bases matching TRBD2. Germline CDR1 reads KGHSH; CDR2 reads LQKENI. The V segment lost 3 bases and the J segment 6 bases; nucleotides outside the gene matches: 6. The CDR3 has 14 amino acids. The chain's CDR3 is CASSPGGREAEQYF. CDR3 nucleotides: TGTGCCAGCTCACCCGGCGGGAGGGAGGCCGAGCAGTACTTC.

The chain joins TRBV6-5 to TRBJ2-7, with D possibly being TRBD2 (6 bases). Germline CDR1 MNHEY, CDR2 SVGAGI. V lost 5 bases, J lost 6 bases, and 11 bases lay in between. CDR3 length equals 12 residues. The CDR3 coding sequence is TGTGCCAGCAGTCCGCAGGGAGGCGAGCAGTACTTC. Amino acid sequence: CASSPQGGEQYF.

This chain links TRBV9 with TRBJ2-2, with 10 bases that match TRBD1. Germline CDR1 reads SGDLS; CDR2 reads YYNGEE. Trimming took 6 bases from V and 0 from J; bases not matched to a gene: 5. The CDR3 runs 16 residues. The CDR3 nucleotides read TGTGCCAGCACCCTTGGACAGGGGGCGAACACCGGGGAGCTGTTTTTT. Its translation is CASTLGQGANTGELFF.

The chain couples TRBV5-5 to TRBJ2-1; D is perhaps TRBD2 (6 bases). Between the trimmed V and J ends, which lost 0 bases and 6 bases, there was a span of 13 bases. Germline V CDR1 and CDR2: SGHKS, YYEKEE (reference sequence). This CDR3 region has 15 residues. Written as DNA, the CDR3 is TGTGCCAGCAGCTTGGATTCCGGGACTCGCAATGAGCAGTTCTTC. Protein sequence: CASSLDSGTRNEQFF.

The rearrangement uses TRBV28 and TRBJ2-7, with TRBD1 matching 7 bases. This CDR3 comprises 15 residues. V lost 3 bases, J lost 2 bases, and 7 bases stayed unmatched. Looked up from germline, CDR1 is MDHEN and CDR2 is SYDVKM. CDR3 DNA: TGTGCCAGCAGTTTCGTAGGGACAGAGGCCTACGAGCAGTACTTC. Amino acid sequence: CASSFVGTEAYEQYF.

This chain joins TRBV6-5 and TRBJ2-7, with TRBD1 matching 10 bases. The V gene end was trimmed by 6 bases and the J gene end by 2 bases; junction bases not matched to a gene: 4. The germline V gene has CDR1 MNHEY and CDR2 SVGAGI. This CDR3 spans 14 amino acids. CDR3 sequence: CASSPGQGAYEQYF. CDR3 DNA: TGTGCCAGCAGCCCCGGACAGGGGGCCTACGAGCAGTACTTC.

This clone was seen a single time. The chain joins TRBV11-3 to TRBJ2-1, with TRBD1 matching 8 bases. Germline V gives CDR1 SGHNT, CDR2 YENEEA. V shed 5 bases, J shed 6 bases, and the junction held 12 bases outside the gene matches. The CDR3 is 16 residues long. CDR3 bases: TGTGCCAGCAGCGCAGGACCGGGACAGGAGGGCAATGAGCAGTTCTTC. It specifies CASSAGPGQEGNEQFF. Supplemented by reference TRBV11-3 and TRBJ2-1, the full variable domain reads EAGVVQSPRYKIIEKKQPVAFWCNPISGHNTLYWYLQNLGQGPELLIRYENEEAVDDSQLPKDRFSAERLKGVDSTLKIQPAELGDSAVYLCASSAGPGQEGNEQFFGPGTRLTVL.

The chain combines TRBV21-1 with TRBJ1-1. TRBV21-1 is listed as a pseudogene. This CDR3 has 16 amino acids. The DNA for the CDR3 is TGTGCCAGCAGCAAAGAGGGACTGAAGTTGAACACTGAAGCTTTCTTT. As protein: CASSKEGLKLNTEAFF.

The chain links TRBV15 to TRBJ1-2; TRBD1 is a possible D gene (5 bases). V dropped 4 bases and J dropped 8 bases, with 20 bases sitting between them. The germline V gene encodes CDR1 LNHNV and CDR2 YYDKDF (reference sequence). The CDR3 has 15 amino acids. CDR3 amino acids: CATSTPRGREQGYTF. The CDR3 nucleotides read TGTGCCACCAGCACCCCCCGGGGGAGGGAACAAGGCTACACCTTC.

In its sample, this clone was seen a few times. The rearrangement links TRBV7-2 to TRBJ1-6; D gene uncertain. Germline assignment: CDR1 SGHTA and CDR2 FQGNSA. V was pared by 8 bases and J by 3 bases, with 8 bases between. The CDR3 covers 13 residues. CDR3 loop: CASGRDYNSPLHF. The CDR3 DNA sequence: TGTGCCAGCGGCCGGGACTATAATTCACCCCTCCACTTT.

DNA of the CDR3: TGTGCCAGCAGTGAAGACACCGTCGCACGACAGCCCCAGCATTTT. Encoded protein: CASSEDTVARQPQHF. The genes are TRBV6-1 and TRBJ1-5; D unclear. The CDR3 length is 15 residues. Germline-derived CDR1 and CDR2 are MNHNS and SASEGT. V lost 1 base and J lost 7, with 14 bases in between.

The CDR3 sequence is CASSSPSQASYNEQFF. The CDR3 coding sequence is TGTGCCAGCAGTTCTCCCAGCCAGGCTAGCTATAATGAGCAGTTCTTC. V and J are TRBV28 and TRBJ2-1; TRBD2 might be the D (5 bases). The CDR3 consists of 16 residues. V was cut by 4 bases and J by 7 bases, with 20 bases left in between. The V gene's germline CDR1 is MDHEN and CDR2 SYDVKM.

Many counts were recorded for this clone. This chain joins TRBV20-1 and TRBJ1-2; D gene uncertain. The CDR3 spans 13 residues. V was pared by 3 bases and J by 9 bases, with 17 bases between. From germline, CDR1 is DFQATT and CDR2 SNEGSKA (reference sequence). The CDR3 loop is CSASDVTVYRYTF. In DNA form, the CDR3 reads TGCAGTGCTAGTGATGTCACGGTTTATCGCTACACCTTC.

This sequence joins TRBV7-9 and TRBJ1-1; possible D gene TRBD1, 5 bases. Between the trimmed V and J ends, which lost 1 base and 8 bases, there was a span of 11 bases. Germline V lookup: CDR1 SEHNR, CDR2 FQNEAQ (reference sequence). This CDR3 comprises 13 residues. Written as DNA, the CDR3 is TGTGCCAGCAGCTTAGGCGGGACGGGGGAAGCTTTCTTT. Protein product: CASSLGGTGEAFF.

This clone was observed a handful of times. V is TRBV5-1 and J is TRBJ2-1; 9 nucleotides line up with TRBD2. The CDR3 length is 15 residues. Germline V gene sequence: CDR1 SGHRS, CDR2 YFSETQ. J gave up 5 bases and V 3 bases, and 6 bases lay outside the gene matches. The CDR3 region has the DNA TGCGCCAGCAGCTCGCTGGTAGCGGGGGACAATGAGCAGTTCTTC. Its protein product is CASSSLVAGDNEQFF.

J is TRBJ1-1 and V is TRBV5-1; tentatively, D is TRBD1 (5 bases). Looked up from germline, CDR1 is SGHRS and CDR2 is YFSETQ. Trimming stripped 0 bases from V and 7 bases from J, with 16 bases between. The CDR3 spans 15 residues. As DNA, the CDR3 is TGCGCCAGCAGCTTGGACGGCAGGGCCTCCCTTGAAGCTTTCTTT. Protein product: CASSLDGRASLEAFF. Full variable domain (outside the CDR3, taken from reference TRBV5-1 and TRBJ1-1): KAGVTQTPRYLIKTRGQQVTLSCSPISGHRSVSWYQQTPGQGLQFLFEYFSETQRNKGNFPGRFSGRQFSNSRSEMNVSTLELGDSALYLCASSLDGRASLEAFFGQGTRLTVV.

V is TRBV6-5 and J is TRBJ1-5, with D maybe TRBD1 (5 bases). Trimming cost V 5 bases and J 4 bases, with 15 bases left between them. CDR3 length: 15 residues. Per the germline V gene, CDR1 is MNHEY and CDR2 is SVGAGI. In nucleotides, the CDR3 is TGTGCCAGCAGTCCCCCATGGGACTTTAATCAGCCCCAGCATTTT. Translating gives CASSPPWDFNQPQHF.

This chain joins TRBV29-1 and TRBJ2-5; tentative D call: TRBD2 (6 bases). V was trimmed by 4 bases and J by 4 bases, leaving 10 bases between them. The germline CDR1 and CDR2 sequences are SQVTM and ANQGSEA. The CDR3 has 12 residues. CDR3 in amino acids: CSVGAGGETQYF. CDR3 sequence (DNA): TGCAGCGTTGGAGCCGGGGGAGAGACCCAGTACTTC.

The genes are TRBV7-9 and TRBJ1-4; 9 bases map to TRBD1. CDR1 and CDR2 from the germline V gene are SEHNR and FQNEAQ (reference sequence). This CDR3 contains 18 residues. J gave up 6 bases and V 5 bases, and 16 bases lay outside the gene matches. Written as DNA, the CDR3 is TGTGCCAGCAGCCCTATCGTCCCGGGACAGGGTTTGTATGAAAAACTGTTTTTT. Amino acid sequence: CASSPIVPGQGLYEKLFF.

The table lists this clone with a count of one. The chain employs TRBV18 and TRBJ2-5; 10 bases map to TRBD2. The V segment lost 2 bases and the J segment 3 bases; nucleotides outside the gene matches: 9. CDR1 KGHSH and CDR2 LQKENI come from the germline V gene. The CDR3 runs to 17 residues. Here the CDR3 DNA reads TGTGCCAGCTCACCAGGGCTCCTAGCGGGAGTAGAAGAGACCCAGTACTTC. It specifies CASSPGLLAGVEETQYF. Looking up the rest from reference TRBV18 and TRBJ2-5 gives the full variable domain: NAGVMQNPRHLVRRRGQEARLRCSPMKGHSHVYWYRQLPEEGLKFMVYLQKENIIDESGMPKERFSAEFPKEGPSILRIQQVVRGDSAAYFCASSPGLLAGVEETQYFGPGTRLLVL.

The chain recombines TRBV4-2 with TRBJ1-2; 11 nucleotides match TRBD1. The junction had 2 bases not matched to a gene; V was cut back by 0 bases and J by 8 bases. Germline values: CDR1 LGHNA, CDR2 YNFKEQ. CDR3 length: 14 residues. The CDR3 DNA reads TGTGCCAGCAGCCAAGAGGACAGGGGGCAAGGCTACACCTTC. This sequence encodes CASSQEDRGQGYTF.

This sequence joins TRBV19 and TRBJ2-2; 7 bases match TRBD2. The CDR3 spans 15 residues. V dropped 5 bases and J dropped 2; count of bases not matched to a gene: 5. The V gene's germline CDR1 is LNHDA and CDR2 SQIVND (reference sequence). The CDR3 region has the DNA TGTGCCAGTAGTCGGACTAGACTAAACACCGGGGAGCTGTTTTTT. This sequence encodes CASSRTRLNTGELFF. Full variable domain (missing parts from reference TRBV19 and TRBJ2-2): DGGITQSPKYLFRKEGQNVTLSCEQNLNHDAMYWYRQDPGQGLRLIYYSQIVNDFQKGDIAEGYSVSREKKESFPLTVTSAQKNPTAFYLCASSRTRLNTGELFFGEGSRLTVL.

This chain links TRBV20-1 with TRBJ2-7, with 10 bases aligning to TRBD1. The germline V gene encodes CDR1 DFQATT and CDR2 SNEGSKA (reference sequence). The CDR3 extends over 12 amino acids. J lost 5 bases, V lost 3 bases, and 1 base had no gene match. CDR3 residues: CSASDRGHEQYF. The CDR3 bases are TGCAGTGCTAGTGACAGGGGGCACGAGCAGTACTTC.

CDR3 sequence: CASSPTEEAFF. The CDR3 coding sequence is TGCGCCAGCAGCCCTACCGAAGAGGCTTTCTTT. The rearrangement links TRBV5-1 to TRBJ1-1; D unresolved. The V gene's germline CDR1 is SGHRS and CDR2 YFSETQ. This CDR3 comprises 11 residues. Trimming pared 4 bases from V and 11 bases from J, leaving 12 bases between. Looking up the rest from reference TRBV5-1 and TRBJ1-1 gives the full variable domain: KAGVTQTPRYLIKTRGQQVTLSCSPISGHRSVSWYQQTPGQGLQFLFEYFSETQRNKGNFPGRFSGRQFSNSRSEMNVSTLELGDSALYLCASSPTEEAFFGQGTRLTVV.

CDR3 DNA: TGTGCCAGTAGCACTACGCTGGCGACTAATGAAAAACTGTTTTTT. It is translated as CASSTTLATNEKLFF. The rearrangement links TRBV19 to TRBJ1-4; D is ambiguous. Germline V CDR1 and CDR2: LNHDA, SQIVND (reference sequence). CDR3 length: 15 amino acids. V shed 6 bases and J shed 2 bases, with 13 bases lying between them.

This clone was counted a few times. The CDR3 nucleotides read TGTGCCAGCAGCTTAGCCGACTATGGCTACACCTTC. Translating gives CASSLADYGYTF. The rearrangement joins TRBV7-9 to TRBJ1-2, with D uncertain. The CDR3 sequence is 12 residues long. CDR1 is SEHNR, CDR2 FQNEAQ, per germline (reference sequence). V was pared by 0 bases and J by 3 bases, with 2 bases between.

V gene TRBV28 combines with J gene TRBJ2-2, with D possibly being TRBD2 (6 bases). Germline V gene data show CDR1 as MDHEN and CDR2 as SYDVKM. The CDR3 contains 17 residues. The V gene lost 3 bases and the J gene lost 9 bases, with 23 bases spanning the gap. Written as DNA, the CDR3 is TGTGCCAGCAGTTTTAGAGGGGACTGGGCCGCGGCCCGGGAGCTGTTTTTT. It translates to CASSFRGDWAAARELFF.

This CDR3 reads CATSRDLWGGSYNEQFF. CDR3 sequence (DNA): TGTGCCACCAGCAGAGATCTGTGGGGAGGGTCCTACAATGAGCAGTTCTTC. The rearrangement links TRBV15 to TRBJ2-1; TRBD2 agrees at 7 bases. This CDR3 spans 17 amino acids. CDR1 is LNHNV and CDR2 is YYDKDF in the germline V gene (reference sequence). Trimming at V came to 0 bases and at J to 1 base, leaving 6 bases not matched to a gene.